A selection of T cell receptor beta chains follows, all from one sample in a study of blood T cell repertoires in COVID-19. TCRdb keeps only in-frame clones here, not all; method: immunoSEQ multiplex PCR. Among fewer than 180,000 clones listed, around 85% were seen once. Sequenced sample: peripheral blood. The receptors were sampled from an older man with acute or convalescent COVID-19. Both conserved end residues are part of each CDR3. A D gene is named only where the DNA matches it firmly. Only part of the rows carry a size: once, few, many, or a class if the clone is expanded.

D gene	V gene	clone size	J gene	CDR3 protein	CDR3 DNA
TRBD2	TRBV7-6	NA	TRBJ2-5	CASSLGGNLQETQYF	TGTGCCAGCAGCTTGGGGGGGAACCTTCAAGAGACCCAGTACTTC
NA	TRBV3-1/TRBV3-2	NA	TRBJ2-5	CASSQRGGQETQYF	TGTGCCAGCAGCCAAAGGGGGGGCCAAGAGACCCAGTACTTC
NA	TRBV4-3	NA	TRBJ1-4	CASSQDRRGAEKLFF	TGCGCCAGCAGCCAAGATCGAAGGGGCGCGGAAAAACTGTTTTTT
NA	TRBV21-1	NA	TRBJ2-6	CASSPGTSGSGANVLTF	TGTGCCAGCAGCCCAGGGACTAGCGGCTCTGGGGCCAACGTCCTGACTTTC
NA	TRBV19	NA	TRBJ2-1	CASSIGQNNEQFF	TGTGCCAGTAGTATAGGGCAGAACAATGAGCAGTTCTTC
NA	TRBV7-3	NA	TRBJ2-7	CASSLSRAHEQYF	TGTGCCAGCAGCTTATCCAGGGCCCACGAGCAGTACTTC
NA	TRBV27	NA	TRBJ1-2	CASRTAAPNYGYTF	TGTGCCAGCAGGACAGCCGCTCCTAACTATGGCTACACCTTC
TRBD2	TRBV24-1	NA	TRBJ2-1	CATSEGRGWSSEQFF	TGTGCCACCAGTGAAGGGAGGGGTTGGAGTAGTGAGCAGTTCTTC
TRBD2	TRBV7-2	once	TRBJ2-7	CASSARTSGSEQYF	TGTGCCAGCAGCGCAAGGACTAGCGGGAGCGAGCAGTACTTC
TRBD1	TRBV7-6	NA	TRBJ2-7	CASSLASRGLYEQYF	TGTGCCAGCAGCTTAGCCAGTAGGGGGCTGTACGAGCAGTACTTC
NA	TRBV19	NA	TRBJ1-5	CASSTTGVSNQPQHF	TGTGCCAGTAGTACAACAGGAGTTAGCAATCAGCCCCAGCATTTT
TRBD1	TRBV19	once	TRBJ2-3	CASSGTGGADTQYF	TGTGCCAGTAGCGGGACAGGGGGCGCAGATACGCAGTATTTT
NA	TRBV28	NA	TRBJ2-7	CASNSGPRLAYEQYF	TGTGCCAGCAACAGCGGGCCCAGGCTCGCCTACGAGCAGTACTTC
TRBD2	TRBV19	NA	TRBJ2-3	CASSISSGRGDTQYF	TGTGCCAGTAGTATCTCTAGCGGGAGAGGAGATACGCAGTATTTT
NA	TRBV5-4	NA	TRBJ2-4	CASSLDRANIQYF	TGTGCCAGCAGCTTGGACAGGGCCAACATTCAGTACTTC
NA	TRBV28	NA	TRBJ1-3	CASSSPRGGERNTIYF	TGTGCCAGCAGTTCCCCCAGGGGAGGGGAAAGAAACACCATATATTTT
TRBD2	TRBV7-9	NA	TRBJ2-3	CASSILAGGTDTQYF	TGTGCCAGCAGCATACTAGCGGGAGGAACAGATACGCAGTATTTT
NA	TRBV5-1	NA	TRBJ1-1	CASSLGRIPQHMNTEAFF	TGCGCCAGCAGCTTGGGCCGGATCCCACAGCACATGAACACTGAAGCTTTCTTT
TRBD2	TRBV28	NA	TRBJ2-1	CASSQGGTDGLADRYNEQFF	TGTGCCAGCAGTCAAGGGGGGACCGACGGACTAGCGGACCGCTACAATGAGCAGTTCTTC
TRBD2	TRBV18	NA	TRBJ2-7	CASSPPSGGYYEQYF	TGTGCCAGCTCACCACCTAGCGGGGGTTACTACGAGCAGTACTTC
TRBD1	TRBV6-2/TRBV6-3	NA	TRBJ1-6	CASSTGGNSPLHF	TGTGCCAGCAGCACAGGGGGGAATTCACCCCTCCACTTT
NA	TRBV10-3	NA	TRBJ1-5	CAISVGRGDQPQHF	TGTGCCATCAGTGTAGGCAGGGGAGATCAGCCCCAGCATTTT
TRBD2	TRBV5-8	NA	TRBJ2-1	CASSSGTSGYNEQFF	TGTGCCAGCAGCTCCGGGACTAGCGGATACAATGAGCAGTTCTTC
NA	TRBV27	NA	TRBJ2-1	CASGGYEQFF	TGTGCCAGCGGGGGCTATGAGCAGTTCTTC
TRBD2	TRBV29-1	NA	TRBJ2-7	CSVETSGTYEQYF	TGCAGCGTTGAGACTAGCGGGACCTACGAGCAGTACTTC
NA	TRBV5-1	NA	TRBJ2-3	CASSPAPSVFTDTQYF	TGCGCCAGCAGCCCGGCCCCTAGCGTGTTCACGGATACGCAGTATTTT